This T cell receptor (beta chain) was captured by sequencing in a study of T cell changes during pregnancy in multiple sclerosis. Measured with immunoSEQ multiplex PCR; TCRdb has only the in-frame clones, and not every one. Of fewer than 50,000 clones detected, almost 90% appear once; the ten largest clones hold 4% to 6%. CDR3 length equals 12 residues. V lost 7 bases to trimming and J lost 6 bases, with 10 bases between them. Germline assignment: CDR1 LNHDA and CDR2 SQIVND (reference sequence). Sequencing used peripheral blood, obtained in the second trimester of pregnancy. This chain connects TRBV19 to TRBJ1-5; D gene unclear. The TCR sequence derives from a female donor in good health, enrolled as a control in a pregnancy study. CDR3 residues: CASTTVSQPQHF. The CDR3 DNA reads TGTGCCAGTACCACGGTGAGTCAGCCCCAGCATTTT.